The count of the clone carrying this TCR beta chain is one. Germline V gives CDR1 LNHNV, CDR2 YYDKDF (reference sequence). V lost 5 bases to trimming and J lost 3 bases; unmatched junction nucleotides: 8. The CDR3 has 15 residues. Measured with immunoSEQ multiplex PCR; TCRdb has only the in-frame clones, and not every one. The table shows about 66,000 clones, with 95% to 97% occurring only once. This sample is part of a study of technical replicates of blood from a handful of donors. The rearrangement joins TRBV15 to TRBJ1-1; 8 bases match TRBD1. Sequencing used T cells isolated from PBMCs. This clonotype was obtained from a human donor in good health. The CDR3, as DNA: TGTGCCACCAGCCGACGGGACAGGCGAGACACTGAAGCTTTCTTT. This translates into CATSRRDRRDTEAFF.